The 27 T cell receptor beta chains listed next were all sequenced from one sample in a study of blood T cell repertoires in COVID-19. The repertoire was sequenced with immunoSEQ multiplex PCR; TCRdb's copy has only in-frame clones and lacks some. The sample carries roughly 110,000 clones, about 84% recorded once. The sequenced material came from peripheral blood. The receptors stem from a woman aged 55-69 years with acute or convalescent COVID-19.

V usage is TRBV7-2 and J usage is TRBJ1-2, with D unclear. V was clipped by 2 bases and J by 5 bases, with 6 bases between them. The germline CDR1 and CDR2 sequences are SGHTA and FQGNSA. This CDR3 is 12 amino acids long. The CDR3 nucleotides are TGTGCCAGCAGCTTAAGCCTTTATGGCTACACCTTC. Translation: CASSLSLYGYTF.

V is TRBV12-3 or TRBV12-4 and J is TRBJ2-1; D is unclear. The CDR3 has 13 amino acids. The germline V and J ends were trimmed by 2 bases and 4 bases, with 6 bases remaining between them. Written as DNA, the CDR3 is TGTGCCAGCAGTTTACGTGAGTACAATGAGCAGTTCTTC. It yields the protein CASSLREYNEQFF.

The chain joins TRBV24-1 to TRBJ2-1; 12 bases agree with TRBD1. Germline V CDR1 and CDR2: KGHDR, SFDVKD. Losses at the gene ends were 9 bases for V and 2 bases for J; bases not matched to a gene: 13. This CDR3 is built from 18 residues. The chain's CDR3 is CATRGGQGAIFPYNEQFF. CDR3 nucleotide sequence: TGTGCCACCCGTGGGGGACAGGGGGCGATCTTCCCCTACAATGAGCAGTTCTTC.

The chain has TRBV27 and TRBJ2-1; TRBD2 agrees at 11 bases. The CDR3 consists of 15 residues. The J segment lost 7 bases and the V segment lost 5 bases, leaving 7 bases of the junction unmatched. CDR1 is MNHEY and CDR2 is SMNVEV in the germline V gene (reference sequence). For the CDR3, the DNA is TGTGCCAGCAGTCATAGCGGGAGGGCCATAAATGAGCAGTTCTTC. This sequence encodes CASSHSGRAINEQFF.

A few counts support this clone. The V call is TRBV28, the J call TRBJ1-3, with D possibly being TRBD1 (6 bases). The V gene lost 5 bases and the J gene lost 0 bases, with 11 bases spanning the gap. There are 15 residues in the CDR3. Germline loops: CDR1 MDHEN, CDR2 SYDVKM. CDR3 protein: CASSGQLISGNTIYF. For the CDR3, the DNA is TGTGCCAGCAGTGGACAGTTAATCTCTGGAAACACCATATATTTT. The full variable domain, its missing parts supplied by reference TRBV28 and TRBJ1-3, is DVKVTQSSRYLVKRTGEKVFLECVQDMDHENMFWYRQDPGLGLRLIYFSYDVKMKEKGDIPEGYSVSREKKERFSLILESASTNQTSMYLCASSGQLISGNTIYFGEGSWLTVV.

V usage is TRBV10-3 and J usage is TRBJ1-4, with 8 nucleotides matching TRBD1. The CDR3 loop spans 13 amino acids. Trimming removed 8 bases from V and 4 bases from J; junction bases left unmatched: 3. Germline V CDR1 and CDR2: ENHRY, SYGVKD. The CDR3 DNA sequence: TGTGCCATCCAGGGGGCTATTAATGAAAAACTGTTTTTT. Its translation is CAIQGAINEKLFF.

The CDR3 loop reads CASSLAQVSSNQPQHF. The CDR3 DNA sequence: TGTGCCAGCAGCTTAGCGCAGGTCAGTAGCAATCAGCCCCAGCATTTT. V and J are TRBV7-7 and TRBJ1-5; no clear D gene. V lost 0 bases, J lost 0 bases, and 9 bases lay in between. CDR1 SSHAT and CDR2 FNYEAQ come from the germline V gene (reference sequence). The CDR3 has 16 amino acids.

Concerning this clone itself: With a much larger clone just one base away, this may be a read error. The chain links TRBV11-2 to TRBJ2-7, with 10 bases lining up with TRBD1. The CDR3 extends over 17 amino acids. With V trimmed by 1 base and J by 1 base, 7 bases remained unmatched. Germline V CDR1 and CDR2: SGHAT, FQNNGV. This CDR3 reads CASSLVGAGQGSYEQYF. For the CDR3, the DNA is TGTGCCAGCAGCTTAGTAGGGGCGGGACAGGGGTCCTACGAGCAGTACTTC.

The chain links TRBV11-2 to TRBJ1-2; tentative D call: TRBD1 (6 bases). The CDR3 is 17 residues long. Germline loops: CDR1 SGHAT, CDR2 FQNNGV. Trimming removed 0 bases from V and 2 bases from J, with 16 bases in between. Here the CDR3 DNA reads TGTGCCAGCAGCTTAGATCAAGCCCCAGGACAGAACTATGGCTACACCTTC. This codes for CASSLDQAPGQNYGYTF.

The chain links TRBV20-1 to TRBJ1-6, with D possibly TRBD1 on 6 matching bases. This CDR3 has 13 residues. V lost 3 bases, J lost 10 bases, and 13 bases lay in between. CDR1 DFQATT and CDR2 SNEGSKA come from the germline V gene (reference sequence). The CDR3 is CSASPRGYSPLHF. DNA for the CDR3: TGCAGTGCTAGTCCCAGGGGTTACTCACCCCTCCACTTT.

CDR3 sequence: CASRGGVNTEAFF. The CDR3 DNA is TGTGCCAGCAGGGGAGGAGTGAACACTGAAGCTTTCTTT. The V call is TRBV2, the J call TRBJ1-1; D unclear. The ends were cut back, 6 bases at V and 0 bases at J, with 8 bases in the middle. Per the germline V gene, CDR1 is SNHLY and CDR2 is FYNNEI. This CDR3 region has 13 residues.

This sequence joins TRBV24-1 and TRBJ2-3; 8 positions match TRBD1. V lost 4 bases to trimming and J lost 6 bases; unmatched junction nucleotides: 8. The germline gives CDR1 KGHDR, CDR2 SFDVKD. The CDR3 has 15 residues. Written as DNA, the CDR3 is TGTGCCACCAGTGACGGACAGGGTTTTTTGGATACGCAGTATTTT. This translates into CATSDGQGFLDTQYF.

The chain recombines TRBV7-8 with TRBJ2-1; 11 bases agree with TRBD2. J gave up 6 bases and V 4 bases, and 14 bases lay outside the gene matches. The V gene's germline CDR1 is SGHVS and CDR2 FQNEAQ. CDR3 length: 18 residues. The CDR3 spells CASSSLAGGPYGGNEQFF. The CDR3 coding sequence is TGTGCCAGCAGCTCATTAGCGGGAGGGCCCTACGGTGGCAATGAGCAGTTCTTC.

The V call is TRBV10-2, the J call TRBJ2-1, with D uncertain. The CDR3 loop spans 11 amino acids. V lost 3 bases to trimming and J lost 8 bases, with 5 bases between them. CDR1 and CDR2 from the germline V gene are WSHSY and SAAADI. Written as DNA, the CDR3 is TGCGCCAGCAGTGAACGGGATGAGCAGTTCTTC. Amino acids: CASSERDEQFF.

The V gene is TRBV5-1, the J gene TRBJ1-4, with no clear D. The CDR3 sequence is 16 residues long. Looked up from germline, CDR1 is SGHRS and CDR2 is YFSETQ. V lost 2 bases, J lost 0 bases, and 11 bases lay in between. The CDR3 is CASSLNTVATNEKLFF. The CDR3 coding sequence is TGCGCCAGCAGCTTAAACACCGTTGCAACTAATGAAAAACTGTTTTTT.

The rearrangement joins TRBV24-1 to TRBJ2-2, with TRBD1 as a possible D gene (5 bases). V lost 4 bases and J lost 5, with 10 bases in between. The CDR3 has 14 residues. Germline lookup yields CDR1 KGHDR and CDR2 SFDVKD. CDR3 residues: CATSDPRQTGELFF. DNA for the CDR3: TGTGCCACCAGTGACCCCCGACAGACCGGGGAGCTGTTTTTT.

The V and J genes are TRBV5-5 and TRBJ2-7; 7 nucleotides agree with TRBD1. This CDR3 contains 15 residues. Germline-derived CDR1 and CDR2 are SGHKS and YYEKEE (reference sequence). The junction had 10 bases not matched to a gene; V was cut back by 4 bases and J by 3 bases. CDR3 nucleotides: TGTGCCAGCAGCACCGACAGGGCGGAGGACTACGAGCAGTACTTC. As protein: CASSTDRAEDYEQYF.

The rearrangement joins TRBV18 to TRBJ1-4, with 7 bases that match TRBD1. CDR1 is KGHSH, CDR2 LQKENI, per germline. The CDR3 has 13 residues. The trim removed 6 bases at V and 3 bases at J, leaving 1 base unmatched. CDR3 sequence (DNA): TGTGCCAGCTCCGGGACAGCTAATGAAAAACTGTTTTTT. It encodes CASSGTANEKLFF.

The table lists this clone with a count of one. The J gene is TRBJ2-7, the V gene TRBV5-1; tentatively, D is TRBD2 (6 bases). The CDR3 is 17 residues long. The germline V gene has CDR1 SGHRS and CDR2 YFSETQ. The germline V and J ends were trimmed by 3 bases and 3 bases, with 22 bases remaining between them. The CDR3 DNA follows: TGCGCCAGCAGCTATTACCCGTCGGGACTTAGTATCTACGAGCAGTACTTC. Its translation is CASSYYPSGLSIYEQYF. Based on the CDR3 plus reference TRBV5-1 and TRBJ2-7, the full variable domain is KAGVTQTPRYLIKTRGQQVTLSCSPISGHRSVSWYQQTPGQGLQFLFEYFSETQRNKGNFPGRFSGRQFSNSRSEMNVSTLELGDSALYLCASSYYPSGLSIYEQYFGPGTRLTVT.

The chain recombines TRBV27 with TRBJ1-2; D is uncertain. The CDR3 has 14 residues. V gave up 6 bases and J gave up 2 bases, with 13 bases separating them. The V gene's germline CDR1 is MNHEY and CDR2 SMNVEV (reference sequence). Here the CDR3 DNA reads TGTGCCAGCAGCTCCCTCCCAGGCAACTATGGCTACACCTTC. It specifies CASSSLPGNYGYTF.

The DNA for the CDR3 is TGCGCCAGCAGCTTGGAGGGGGCGAGCAATCAGCCCCAGCATTTT. Translated, it gives CASSLEGASNQPQHF. The V and J genes are TRBV5-1 and TRBJ1-5, with 7 bases identical to TRBD1. Trimming took 0 bases from V and 1 from J; bases not matched to a gene: 1. The length of the CDR3 is 15 residues. CDR1 SGHRS and CDR2 YFSETQ come from the germline V gene.

To note about this clone: Within the sample, other DNA sequences also encode this same CDR3. The V call is TRBV9, the J call TRBJ2-7; TRBD2 matches at 13 bases. V lost 3 bases and J lost 4; bases outside the gene matches: 4. Germline V lookup: CDR1 SGDLS, CDR2 YYNGEE. This CDR3 is 15 amino acids long. CDR3 bases: TGTGCCAGCAGCGCAGGGACTAGCGGGATATACGAGCAGTACTTC. It is translated as CASSAGTSGIYEQYF.

This rearrangement joins TRBV6-8 to TRBJ1-2; 10 bases align to TRBD1. In germline, CDR1 is MNHGY, CDR2 SAAAGT. This CDR3 region has 13 residues. The V gene end was trimmed by 6 bases and the J gene end by 3 bases; junction bases not matched to a gene: 1. The CDR3 reads CASRGTGDYGYTF. The CDR3 DNA follows: TGTGCCAGCAGGGGGACAGGGGACTATGGCTACACCTTC.

This clone was counted a few times. This chain connects TRBV19 to TRBJ1-2, with 7 bases lining up with TRBD1. The CDR3 loop spans 14 amino acids. The V gene's germline CDR1 is LNHDA and CDR2 SQIVND (reference sequence). The ends lost 2 bases at V and 9 bases at J; junction bases unmatched: 9. CDR3 loop: CASSILGGALCYTF. The CDR3 DNA is TGTGCCAGTAGTATATTAGGGGGCGCTTTGTGCTACACCTTC.

The gene calls are TRBV30 and TRBJ1-2; D may be TRBD1 (6 bases). CDR3 size: 16 residues. Germline-derived CDR1 and CDR2 are GTSNPN and SVGIG (reference sequence). The germline V and J ends were trimmed by 2 bases and 1 base, with 17 bases remaining between them. The CDR3 spells CAWSPGGYRDNYGYTF. DNA of the CDR3: TGTGCCTGGAGTCCGGGGGGATACAGGGATAACTATGGCTACACCTTC.

The genes are TRBV2 and TRBJ1-5; 7 bases are shared with TRBD1. The CDR3 has 12 residues. With 6 bases clipped from V and 12 bases from J, the junction kept 8 bases outside the gene matches. The V gene's germline CDR1 is SNHLY and CDR2 FYNNEI. CDR3 protein: CASSRDRAYQHF. CDR3 sequence (DNA): TGTGCCAGCAGCCGCGACAGGGCCTACCAGCATTTT.

This clone was counted once. The chain links TRBV6-2 or TRBV6-3 to TRBJ2-2; no reliable D call. Trimming left V 0 bases short and J 3 bases short, with 2 bases between. CDR3 length equals 13 residues. Germline CDR1 reads MNHEY; CDR2 reads SVGEGT. CDR3 in amino acids: CASSYSYTGELFF. In DNA, the CDR3 is TGTGCCAGCAGTTACTCCTACACCGGGGAGCTGTTTTTT.